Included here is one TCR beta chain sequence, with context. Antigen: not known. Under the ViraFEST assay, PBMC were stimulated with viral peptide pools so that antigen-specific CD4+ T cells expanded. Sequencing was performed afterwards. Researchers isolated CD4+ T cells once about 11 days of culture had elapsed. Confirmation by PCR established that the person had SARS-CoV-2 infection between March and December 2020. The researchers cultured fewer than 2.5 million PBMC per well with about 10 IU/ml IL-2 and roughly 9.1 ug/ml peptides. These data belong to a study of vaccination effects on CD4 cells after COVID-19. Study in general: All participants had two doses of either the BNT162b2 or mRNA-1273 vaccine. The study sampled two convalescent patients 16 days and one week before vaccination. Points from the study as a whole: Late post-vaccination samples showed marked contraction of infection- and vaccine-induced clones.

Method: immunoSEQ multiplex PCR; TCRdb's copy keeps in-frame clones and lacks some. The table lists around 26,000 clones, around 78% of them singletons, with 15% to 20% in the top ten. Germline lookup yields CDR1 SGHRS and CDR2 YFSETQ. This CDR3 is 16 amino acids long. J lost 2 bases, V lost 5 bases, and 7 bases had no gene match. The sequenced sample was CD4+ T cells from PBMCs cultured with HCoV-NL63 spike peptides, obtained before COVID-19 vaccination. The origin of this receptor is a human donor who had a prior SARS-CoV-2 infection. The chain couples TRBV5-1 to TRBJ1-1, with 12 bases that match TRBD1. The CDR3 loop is CASRTGTGGFNTEAFF. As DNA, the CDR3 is TGCGCCAGCAGAACCGGGACAGGGGGCTTTAACACTGAAGCTTTCTTT.